This T cell receptor (beta chain) was sequenced in a study of blood T cell repertoires in COVID-19 (dated by TCRdb to about 2020). Describing the broader study: Collaborator samples came from the United States, Italy and Spain and covered acute and convalescent phases of COVID-19. The dataset comprised deeply sampled blood TCRbeta repertoires from subjects exposed to, actively infected with, or recovered from COVID-19. The samples were drawn from two sources: the first 160 participants of the ongoing ImmuneRACE study, and over 1,000 subjects contributed by 6 global collaborators. Sample metadata almost always included a de-identified subject ID, COVID-19 status, age in years and sex. The repertoires were released in a freely available public database meant as a resource for research on the immune response to SARS-CoV-2. HLA class I and class II types, where available, came from metadata supplied by the sample provider rather than from assay-based typing. The prospective study material was composed of cDNA or gDNA derived from T cells, B-cell-depleted T cells, or PBMCs.

Results the study describes overall, beyond this receptor: The amount of clinical and demographic metadata varied by source and participant and was provided uncurated.

Counted from cysteine to phenylalanine, this CDR3 has 15 amino acids. Left in the record is the CDR3 DNA by itself, 45 bases read in frame from the first base. The junction shows trimming of 0 bases on V and 4 bases on J, and the gene matches do not reach 4 bases of it. CDR1 and CDR2, looked up from the germline V gene, are SGHDT and YYEEEE. TCRbeta CDR3 regions were amplified from genomic DNA using the immunoSEQ Assay, a bias-controlled multiplex PCR. From the authors' description of their analysis: Within the assay, amplification of reference gene primers was used to estimate how many nucleated cells each sample contained. Sequence reads were collapsed and filtered to measure the absolute abundance of every unique TCRbeta CDR3 rearrangement. Productive Simpson clonality was computed per sample as the square root of Simpson's diversity index over productive rearrangements. In its TCRdb copy, this immuneACCESS table keeps in-frame sequences only and misses some clones. Where compared with another copy, unresolved V genes explain less than half of these, and the others have no known cause. V and J calls and clone size follow that table, whereas D and trimming were derived from the DNA. The sample table contains some 360,000 clones; only one count was recorded for about 92% of them. Over 3.5% of the sample rests with the top ten.

At one collaborating source in Seattle, patients were enrolled during active infection and were followed longitudinally through the course of disease. Each collaborating institution followed its own protocols to collect whole blood in K2EDTA tubes. For TCRbeta analysis, collaborators shipped samples as frozen whole blood, isolated PBMCs, or DNA extracted from either of those sample types. In this sample, this clone turned up a few times. Its antigen remains undetermined. Nothing much larger sits one base from this clone, and base qualities are not available. This receptor chain uses TRBV5-6 and TRBJ2-1, with TRBD2 matching 7 junction bases. Sequencing was done on a sample of peripheral blood. The clonotype comes from a woman aged 60 to 75 with COVID-19, enrolled during active disease. The sequence in DNA is TGTGCCAGCAGCTTGGGCAGCGGGGAGTACAATGAGCAGTTCTTC. It translates to CASSLGSGEYNEQFF.